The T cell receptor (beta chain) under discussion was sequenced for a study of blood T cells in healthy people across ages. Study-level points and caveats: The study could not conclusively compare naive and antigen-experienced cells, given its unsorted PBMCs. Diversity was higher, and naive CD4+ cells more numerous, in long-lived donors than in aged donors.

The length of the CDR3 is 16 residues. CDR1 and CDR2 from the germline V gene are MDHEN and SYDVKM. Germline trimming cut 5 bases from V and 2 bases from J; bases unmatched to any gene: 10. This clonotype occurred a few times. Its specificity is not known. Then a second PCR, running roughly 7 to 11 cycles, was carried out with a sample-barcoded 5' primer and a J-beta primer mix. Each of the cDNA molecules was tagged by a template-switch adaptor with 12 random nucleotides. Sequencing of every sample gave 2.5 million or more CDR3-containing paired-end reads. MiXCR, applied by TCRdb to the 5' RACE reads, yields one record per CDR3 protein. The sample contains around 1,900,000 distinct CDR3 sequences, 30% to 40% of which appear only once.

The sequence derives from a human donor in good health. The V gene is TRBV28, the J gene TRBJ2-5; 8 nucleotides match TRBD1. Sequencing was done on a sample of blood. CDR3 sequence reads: CASSPLGQGGQETQYF. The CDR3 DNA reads TGTGCCAGCAGTCCACTCGGACAGGGTGGACAAGAGACCCAGTACTTC.